The TCR beta chain described here comes from a study of T cells after posttransplantation cyclophosphamide. Study-wide results and limits: Skin or GI-infiltrating T cells shared few TRB sequences with blood. TRB clonality was highly associated with recipient CMV seropositivity and reactivation.

V lost 5 bases, J lost 5 bases, and 13 bases stayed unmatched. Germline V lookup: CDR1 KGHSH, CDR2 LQKENI. This CDR3 region has 16 residues. To note about this clone: Its antigen remains unidentified.

The related graft donor's blood sample was taken on the day of bone marrow donation. Generated by immunoSEQ multiplex PCR, the TCRdb table keeps only in-frame clones and is missing some. The sample yields tens of thousands of clones, without any singletons. The chain employs TRBV18 and TRBJ1-1; 8 nucleotides align to TRBD1. The source material was PBMCs. This sequence originates from a woman aged 45 to 65 in good health and a related stem cell transplant donor. The CDR3 protein is CASSKGPPQGGTEAFF. The DNA of the CDR3 is TGTGCCAGCTCAAAGGGCCCCCCACAGGGGGGGACTGAAGCTTTCTTT.